Each of the 18 T cell receptor beta chains below was sequenced from the same sample in a study of cytotoxic CD8 clonotypes in ibrutinib-treated CLL. Assay used: immunoSEQ multiplex PCR; TCRdb lists only in-frame clones, some missing. The repertoire holds about 130,000 clones, with about four fifths as singletons. The starting material was PBMCs, obtained after 12 months of ibrutinib treatment. The origin of the receptors is a human donor with chronic lymphocytic leukemia.

This chain links TRBV28 with TRBJ1-5, with D perhaps matching TRBD1 (5 bases). V was shortened by 6 bases and J by 5 bases, with 14 bases between the two germline ends. This CDR3 contains 14 residues. Germline V gene lookup returns CDR1 MDHEN and CDR2 SYDVKM. CDR3 amino acids: CASRVAAGDQPQHF. The CDR3 DNA reads as TGTGCCAGCAGGGTAGCAGCGGGGGATCAGCCCCAGCATTTT. The full variable domain, with the rest looked up from reference TRBV28 and TRBJ1-5, is DVKVTQSSRYLVKRTGEKVFLECVQDMDHENMFWYRQDPGLGLRLIYFSYDVKMKEKGDIPEGYSVSREKKERFSLILESASTNQTSMYLCASRVAAGDQPQHFGDGTRLSIL.

The genes are TRBV5-1 and TRBJ1-1; no clear D. The CDR3 sequence is 13 residues long. Germline CDR1 reads SGHRS; CDR2 reads YFSETQ. V lost 2 bases to trimming and J lost 1 base, with 6 bases between them. CDR3 nucleotides: TGCGCCAGCAGCTTCGATTCGAACACTGAAGCTTTCTTT. This sequence encodes CASSFDSNTEAFF. The full variable domain, completed using reference TRBV5-1 and TRBJ1-1, is KAGVTQTPRYLIKTRGQQVTLSCSPISGHRSVSWYQQTPGQGLQFLFEYFSETQRNKGNFPGRFSGRQFSNSRSEMNVSTLELGDSALYLCASSFDSNTEAFFGQGTRLTVV.

The chain employs TRBV28 and TRBJ2-7, with D possibly being TRBD1 (5 bases). The germline gives CDR1 MDHEN, CDR2 SYDVKM. The CDR3 length is 15 residues. V lost 6 bases and J lost 6, with 21 bases in between. In DNA, the CDR3 is TGTGCCAGCAGCCTCCTTGACTCGCTAAGGGGCGAGCAGTACTTC. Protein sequence: CASSLLDSLRGEQYF.

V gene TRBV4-3 combines with J gene TRBJ2-2, with TRBD2 matching over 9 bases. This CDR3 is built from 16 residues. In germline, CDR1 is LGHNA, CDR2 YSLEER. Trimming took 3 bases from V and 5 from J; bases not matched to a gene: 7. CDR3 DNA: TGCGCCAGCAGCCAGGCGGTAGCGGGAGTTACCGGGGAGCTGTTTTTT. It is translated as CASSQAVAGVTGELFF.

V usage is TRBV11-2 and J usage is TRBJ2-1, with 11 bases identical to TRBD1. The V gene end was trimmed by 5 bases and the J gene end by 3 bases; junction bases not matched to a gene: 6. Germline V gives CDR1 SGHAT, CDR2 FQNNGV. The CDR3 consists of 16 residues. The CDR3: CASSTWGQGVYNEQFF. CDR3 coding DNA: TGTGCCAGCAGCACTTGGGGACAGGGGGTCTACAATGAGCAGTTCTTC.

The CDR3 coding sequence is TGTGCCAGCAGCGCCCGACTAGCGGGAGGGGGGGTCTACGAGCAGTACTTC. It specifies CASSARLAGGGVYEQYF. This rearrangement joins TRBV7-2 to TRBJ2-7, with 14 bases aligning to TRBD2. Germline CDR1 reads SGHTA; CDR2 reads FQGNSA. The CDR3 runs 17 residues. J gave up 3 bases and V 5 bases, and 9 bases lay outside the gene matches.

The chain couples TRBV9 to TRBJ2-1; 11 bases agree with TRBD2. The V gene's germline CDR1 is SGDLS and CDR2 YYNGEE. After removal of 4 bases from V and 6 bases from J, the junction contained 6 bases not matched to a gene. The CDR3 covers 15 residues. CDR3 sequence reads: CASSFGTSGVNEQFF. The DNA for the CDR3 is TGTGCCAGCAGCTTCGGGACTAGCGGTGTCAATGAGCAGTTCTTC.

The J gene is TRBJ2-2, the V gene TRBV29-1; 7 bases agree with TRBD2. Germline V lookup: CDR1 SQVTM, CDR2 ANQGSEA. The CDR3 runs 15 residues. With 4 bases clipped from V and 0 bases from J, the junction kept 5 bases outside the gene matches. As DNA, the CDR3 is TGCAGCGTTGGTCCGGGGAGGGCGAACACCGGGGAGCTGTTTTTT. Translating gives CSVGPGRANTGELFF.

J is TRBJ1-2 and V is TRBV18, with a possible D match to TRBD1 (5 bases). The germline gives CDR1 KGHSH, CDR2 LQKENI. The ends were cut back, 2 bases at V and 8 bases at J, with 12 bases in the middle. The CDR3 length is 13 residues. The CDR3 nucleotides read TGTGCCAGCTCACCAACAGGAACTGAAGGCTACACCTTC. It codes for CASSPTGTEGYTF. The variable domain in full, with the rest retrieved from reference TRBV18 and TRBJ1-2, is NAGVMQNPRHLVRRRGQEARLRCSPMKGHSHVYWYRQLPEEGLKFMVYLQKENIIDESGMPKERFSAEFPKEGPSILRIQQVVRGDSAAYFCASSPTGTEGYTFGSGTRLTVV.

The chain employs TRBV5-8 and TRBJ2-7; maybe TRBD1 (5 bases). The germline V and J ends were trimmed by 4 bases and 3 bases, with 8 bases remaining between them. CDR1 SGHTS and CDR2 YDEGEE come from the germline V gene. The CDR3 spans 12 residues. The CDR3 DNA reads as TGTGCCAGCAGCACGGACAACTACGAGCAGTACTTC. Its protein is CASSTDNYEQYF.

The gene calls are TRBV28 and TRBJ1-1, with D possibly TRBD1 on 5 matching bases. The germline gives CDR1 MDHEN, CDR2 SYDVKM. The CDR3 has 15 amino acids. V was cut by 3 bases and J by 4 bases, with 15 bases left in between. This chain's CDR3 is CASSLIGAGTTEAFF. DNA for the CDR3: TGTGCCAGCAGTTTGATAGGAGCGGGGACCACTGAAGCTTTCTTT.

The CDR3 loop reads CASSLASGRNYEQYF. The CDR3 nucleotides are TGTGCCAGCAGCTTAGCATCGGGAAGAAACTACGAGCAGTACTTC. The V gene is TRBV11-3, the J gene TRBJ2-7, with D possibly being TRBD2 (5 bases). The CDR3 is 15 amino acids. CDR1 SGHNT and CDR2 YENEEA come from the germline V gene. V lost 1 base and J 3 bases, leaving 13 bases between the germline ends.

DNA for the CDR3: TGTGCCAGCAGAACTACTAGGAACTCCCGAGAGACCCAGTACTTC. It yields the protein CASRTTRNSRETQYF. V gene TRBV7-8 combines with J gene TRBJ2-5, with D maybe TRBD2 (5 bases). This CDR3 contains 15 residues. The V end lost 6 bases, the J end lost 4 bases, and 18 bases lay between the germline ends. CDR1 is SGHVS, CDR2 FQNEAQ, per germline.

The chain joins TRBV28 to TRBJ1-1; a possible D gene is TRBD1 (5 bases). The germline V gene encodes CDR1 MDHEN and CDR2 SYDVKM. This CDR3 is 14 amino acids long. V shed 3 bases and J shed 3 bases, with 11 bases lying between them. The CDR3 sequence is CASSFAGIDTEAFF. CDR3 bases: TGTGCCAGCAGTTTCGCAGGGATCGACACTGAAGCTTTCTTT.

This clone was seen a single time. The genes are TRBV6-1 and TRBJ2-5; 8 bases align to TRBD2. The CDR3 runs to 15 residues. The germline gives CDR1 MNHNS, CDR2 SASEGT. J gave up 6 bases and V 6 bases, and 12 bases lay outside the gene matches. The CDR3 DNA reads as TGTGCCAGCAGCCTCATAGCGGGACTTCAACAGACCCAGTACTTC. Encoded protein: CASSLIAGLQQTQYF.

The rearrangement joins TRBV11-2 to TRBJ2-1; 8 bases fit TRBD2. V shed 5 bases and J 6 bases; nucleotides not matched to a gene: 6. There are 14 residues in the CDR3. Looked up from germline, CDR1 is SGHAT and CDR2 is FQNNGV. In DNA, the CDR3 is TGTGCCAGCAGCCGCACTAGCGGAAGCAATGAGCAGTTCTTC. It is translated as CASSRTSGSNEQFF. The variable domain in full, with the rest retrieved from reference TRBV11-2 and TRBJ2-1, is EAGVAQSPRYKIIEKRQSVAFWCNPISGHATLYWYQQILGQGPKLLIQFQNNGVVDDSQLPKDRFSAERLKGVDSTLKIQPAKLEDSAVYLCASSRTSGSNEQFFGPGTRLTVL.

V gene TRBV19 combines with J gene TRBJ2-7; D may correspond to TRBD1 or TRBD2 (5 bases each). V lost 8 bases, J lost 5 bases, and 10 bases lay in between. CDR3 size: 11 residues. Germline CDR1 and CDR2: LNHDA and SQIVND (reference sequence). The CDR3: CASGGPNEQYF. For the CDR3, the DNA is TGTGCCAGTGGGGGTCCGAACGAGCAGTACTTC.

The chain is built from TRBV7-6 and TRBJ1-1; 7 bases match TRBD1. The CDR3 consists of 17 residues. V lost 5 bases and J lost 1; bases outside the gene matches: 13. The germline V gene encodes CDR1 SGHVS and CDR2 FNYEAQ. CDR3 sequence reads: CASSQGLHTGANTEAFF. The DNA for the CDR3 is TGTGCCAGCAGCCAGGGCCTCCACACAGGGGCGAACACTGAAGCTTTCTTT.